Detailed here is one T cell receptor (beta chain). This clone was detected only once. Its recognized antigen is unknown. One base away there is no much larger clone; base qualities are not given. The data are from a study of CD8+ T cells in alopecia areata (dated by TCRdb to 2017 to 2018). About the full investigation: The treated patients, all with moderate-to-severe alopecia areata, were enrolled in an open-label pilot trial of oral tofacitinib given at 5 to 10 mg twice daily. Tofacitinib was given for 6 to 18 months, followed by 6 months of follow-up off drug to assess delayed response and recurrence. The SALT score, which quantifies the percentage of affected scalp surface area, was used to measure disease severity in treated patients. The study used high-throughput TCRbeta sequencing to examine T cell clonal expansion in alopecia areata, in both the C3H/HeJ mouse model and human patients. Scalp tissue and sorted CD4+ and CD8+ peripheral blood T cells from patchy and totalis/universalis alopecia areata patients and from healthy controls were covered by human TCRbeta sequencing. Biopsies were taken from tofacitinib-treated patients at baseline and again at 4 and 24 weeks into treatment, and several of those patients also had a later scalp biopsy. Scalp clonality was compared among normal scalp (n=4), patchy alopecia areata scalp (n=8), and alopecia totalis/universalis scalp (n=8). RNA came from the PAXgene miRNA kit for fixed scalp, the miRNeasy kit for PBMCs, and the RNeasy kit for mouse skin. TCRbeta CDR3 regions were amplified by immunoSEQ multiplex PCR using 35 Vbeta forward and 13 Jbeta reverse primers. The paper's findings and limits, for the study overall: Compared with normal scalp, lesional scalp had higher clonality and more expanded CD8+ clones, particularly in alopecia totalis/universalis, a pattern that suggests antigenic drive. Resident alphabeta T cells in normal human skin are also sequenced, complicating scalp TCR repertoire analysis, unlike mouse skin dominated by gammadelta T cells. During tofacitinib treatment, many expanded lesional clones remained in scalp and blood, and this persistence may partly explain relapse after treatment is stopped. Shared TCR sequences between patients were less evident than in mice, which may be partly attributable to HLA diversity in the patient population. Because the treated cohort was small and had just a single nonresponder, larger studies are needed to establish links between baseline CD8+ expansion and response. With tofacitinib, both scalp clonality and the number of expanded CD8+ clones among the top 100 scalp clones went down significantly.

The library was made by the immunoSEQ multiplex PCR assay. For TCR sequencing, RNA was extracted from every sample and reverse transcribed into cDNA to serve as template. First-strand cDNA was synthesized using SuperScript III with a 2:1 mix of oligo-dT and random hexamers. A synthetic immune receptor repertoire was used to assess amplification bias, and residual bias was removed computationally. In the authors' own workflow: After raw reads were preprocessed to remove errors, the CDR3 was defined following IMGT conventions as running from the conserved cysteine to phenylalanine. Clonality was calculated as 1 minus Shannon entropy normalized by log2 of the number of productive unique TCRs. Whether scalp clones were CD4 or CD8 was inferred by matching scalp TCRbeta sequences against CD4 and CD8 repertoires sorted from blood. As stored in TCRdb, this immuneACCESS dataset retains in-frame rearrangements with V and J assigned. A fraction of the clones does not appear; measured against another copy, unresolved V genes explain less than half of the discrepancy, and the remainder lacks a known reason. V and J calls and clone size follow that table, whereas D and trimming were derived from the DNA. The sample data list about 90,000 clones, and around 47% of these were observed just once. More than 15% of the sample goes to the ten largest clones.

In light of the paper, this sample's time point label describes: roughly 26 weeks on oral tofacitinib. The treatment or condition label corresponds to: oral pan-JAK inhibitor, 5-10 mg twice daily. Lesional scalp punch biopsies and peripheral blood were obtained from alopecia areata patients. PBMCs were isolated by density centrifugation and stained for CD3, CD4 and CD8, after which CD4+ and CD8+ T cells were sorted on a FACSAria. V sheds 6 bases and J sheds 6 bases, leaving 16 bases between their ends. The germline V gene yields MDHEN for CDR1 and SYDVKM for CDR2. The CDR3 covers 14 residues, taking in both the cysteine and the phenylalanine. The kept DNA is CDR3 alone, 42 bases in frame from the first base.

This material consisted of CD8+ T cells sorted from blood, taken at week 24, from a patient treated with tofacitinib. This chain is built from TRBV28 and TRBJ2-3; TRBD1 is a possible D gene, resting on 5 matching bases. This TCR derives from a human donor with alopecia areata. CDR3 reads: CASRLPGYGDTQYF. The bases are TGTGCCAGCAGACTCCCAGGGTACGGTGATACGCAGTATTTT.